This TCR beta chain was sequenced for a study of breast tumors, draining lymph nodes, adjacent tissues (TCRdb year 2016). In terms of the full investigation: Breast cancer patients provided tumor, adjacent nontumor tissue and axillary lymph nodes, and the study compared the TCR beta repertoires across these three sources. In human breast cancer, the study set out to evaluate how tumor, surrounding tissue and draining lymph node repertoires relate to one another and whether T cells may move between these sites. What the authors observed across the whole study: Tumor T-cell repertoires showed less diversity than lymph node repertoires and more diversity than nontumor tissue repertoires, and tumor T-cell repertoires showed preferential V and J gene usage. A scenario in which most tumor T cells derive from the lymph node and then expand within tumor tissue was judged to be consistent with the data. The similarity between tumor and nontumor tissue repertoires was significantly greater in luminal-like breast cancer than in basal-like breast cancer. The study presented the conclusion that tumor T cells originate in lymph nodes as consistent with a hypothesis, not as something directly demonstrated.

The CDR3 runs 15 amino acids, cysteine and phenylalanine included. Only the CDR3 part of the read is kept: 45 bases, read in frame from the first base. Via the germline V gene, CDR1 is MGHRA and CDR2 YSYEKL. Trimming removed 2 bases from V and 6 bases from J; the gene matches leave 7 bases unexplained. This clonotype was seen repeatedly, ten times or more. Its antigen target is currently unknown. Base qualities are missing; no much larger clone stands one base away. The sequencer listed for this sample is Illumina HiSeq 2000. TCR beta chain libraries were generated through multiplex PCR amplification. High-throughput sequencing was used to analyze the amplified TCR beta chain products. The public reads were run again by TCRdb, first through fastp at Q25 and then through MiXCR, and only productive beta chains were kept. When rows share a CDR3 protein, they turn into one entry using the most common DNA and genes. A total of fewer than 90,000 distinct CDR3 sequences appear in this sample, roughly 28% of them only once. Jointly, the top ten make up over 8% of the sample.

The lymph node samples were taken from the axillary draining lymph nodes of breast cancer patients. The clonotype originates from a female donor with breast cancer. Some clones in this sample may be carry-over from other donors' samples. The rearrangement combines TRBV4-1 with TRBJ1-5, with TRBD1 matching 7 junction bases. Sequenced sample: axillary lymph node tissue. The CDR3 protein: CASSQSGGPSQPQHF. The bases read TGCGCCAGCAGCCAATCAGGGGGGCCCAGTCAGCCCCAGCATTTT.